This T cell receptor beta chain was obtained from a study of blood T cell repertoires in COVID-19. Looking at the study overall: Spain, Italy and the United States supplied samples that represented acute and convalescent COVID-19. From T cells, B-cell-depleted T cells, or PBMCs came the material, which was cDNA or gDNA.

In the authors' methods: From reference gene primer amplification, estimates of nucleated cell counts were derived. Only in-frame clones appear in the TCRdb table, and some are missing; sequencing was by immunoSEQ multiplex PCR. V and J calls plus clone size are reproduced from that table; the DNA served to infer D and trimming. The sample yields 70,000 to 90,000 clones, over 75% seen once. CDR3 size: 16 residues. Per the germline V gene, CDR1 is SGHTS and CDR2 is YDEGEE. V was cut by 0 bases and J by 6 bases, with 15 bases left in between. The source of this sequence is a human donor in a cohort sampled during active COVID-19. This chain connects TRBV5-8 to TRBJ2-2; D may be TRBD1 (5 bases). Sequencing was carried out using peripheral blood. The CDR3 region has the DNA TGTGCCAGCAGCTTGGTCTGGACAAATAAGCCCGGGGAGCTGTTTTTT. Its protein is CASSLVWTNKPGELFF. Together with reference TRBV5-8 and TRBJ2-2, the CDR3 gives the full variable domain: EAGVTQSPTHLIKTRGQQATLRCSPISGHTSVYWYQQALGLGLQFLLWYDEGEERNRGNFPPRFSGRQFPNYSSELNVNALELEDSALYLCASSLVWTNKPGELFFGEGSRLTVL.